This note documents a single T cell receptor (beta chain) sequence. What it recognizes is unknown. Treatment reported: roughly 11-day PBMC culture with coronavirus spike peptide pools or control peptides (ViraFEST assay). Under the ViraFEST approach, antigen-specific T cells were expanded with peptide pools and TCRs subsequently sequenced. Replacement of half the medium with fresh IL-2 medium took place on days 3 and 7. CDR3 length: 12 amino acids. Trimming left V 2 bases short and J 8 bases short, with 9 bases between. This entry is derived from a study of vaccination and CD4 T cells after COVID-19. Overall study context: Six males and four females constituted the convalescent cohort, two of whom were Hispanic.

The study sequenced cultured CD4+ T cell DNA using the Oncomine TCR Beta short-read assay. In this case, cultured CD4+ T cells provided the extracted genomic DNA. TCRdb called the PCR reads again in MiXCR, with one record for every CDR3 protein. The table has about 20,000 distinct CDR3 sequences, roughly 55% seen once. This TCR derives from a human donor who had recovered from COVID-19. The chain links TRBV12-3 or TRBV12-4 to TRBJ1-1; D is perhaps TRBD1 (5 bases). Sequencing was performed on CD4+ T cells from blood, cultured in vitro. The CDR3 spells CASSLTGTEAFF. The CDR3 DNA follows: TGTGCCAGCAGTTTAACCGGGACGGAAGCTTTCTTT.